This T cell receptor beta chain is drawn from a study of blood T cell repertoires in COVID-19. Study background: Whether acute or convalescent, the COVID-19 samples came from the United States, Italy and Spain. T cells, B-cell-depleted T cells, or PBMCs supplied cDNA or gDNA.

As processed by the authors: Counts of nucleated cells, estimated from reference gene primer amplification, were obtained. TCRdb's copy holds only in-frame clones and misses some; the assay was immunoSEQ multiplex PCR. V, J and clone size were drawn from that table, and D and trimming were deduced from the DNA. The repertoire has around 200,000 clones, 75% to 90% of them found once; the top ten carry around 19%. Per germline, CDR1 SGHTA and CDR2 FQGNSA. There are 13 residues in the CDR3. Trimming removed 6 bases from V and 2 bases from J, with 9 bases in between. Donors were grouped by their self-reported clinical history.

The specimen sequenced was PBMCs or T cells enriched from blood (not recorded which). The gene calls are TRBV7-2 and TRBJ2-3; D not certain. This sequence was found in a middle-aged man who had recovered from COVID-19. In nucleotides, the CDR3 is TGTGCCAGCAGGCCTGACTCCACAGATACGCAGTATTTT. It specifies CASRPDSTDTQYF.